This T cell receptor beta chain was recovered during a study of T cell repertoires in cytomegalovirus infection. With regard to this clonotype: The antigen is unknown.

TCRdb re-derived calls from the reads in MiXCR, one entry per CDR3 protein. The profile shows about 130,000 distinct CDR3 sequences, approximately 8.8% of them singletons. General study findings and limits: Frequencies of public TCR beta families were cumulated, and this identified carriers of CMV plus the relevant HLA.

With V trimmed by 1 base and J by 8 bases, 9 bases remained unmatched. Germline lookup yields CDR1 SGHDN and CDR2 FVKESK. The CDR3 length is 16 residues. V and J are TRBV14 and TRBJ2-1, with 9 bases lining up with TRBD2. Source material: PBMCs. The origin of this receptor is a human donor in good health (CMV status not recorded). Some clones in this sample may be carry-over from other donors' samples. The CDR3 coding sequence is TGTGCCAGCAGCCAAGGGCGGGGGGGCAGTGTCGATGAGCAGTTCTTC. Amino acid sequence: CASSQGRGGSVDEQFF.